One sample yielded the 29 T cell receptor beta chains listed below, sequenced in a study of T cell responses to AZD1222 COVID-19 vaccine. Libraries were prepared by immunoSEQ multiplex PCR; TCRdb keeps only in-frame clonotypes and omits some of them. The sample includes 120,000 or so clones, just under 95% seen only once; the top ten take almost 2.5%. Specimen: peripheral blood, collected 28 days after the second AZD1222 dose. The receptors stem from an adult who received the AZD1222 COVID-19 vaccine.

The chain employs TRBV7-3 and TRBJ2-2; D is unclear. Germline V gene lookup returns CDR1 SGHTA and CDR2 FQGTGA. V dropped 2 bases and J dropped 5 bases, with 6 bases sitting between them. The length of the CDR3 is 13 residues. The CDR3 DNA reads TGTGCCAGCAGCTTACGGCGTACCGGGGAGCTGTTTTTT. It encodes CASSLRRTGELFF.

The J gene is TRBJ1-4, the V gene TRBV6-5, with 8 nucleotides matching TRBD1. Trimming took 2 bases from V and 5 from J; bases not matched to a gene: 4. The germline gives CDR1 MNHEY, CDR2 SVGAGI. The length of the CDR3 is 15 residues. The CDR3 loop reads CASSYRDRLNEKLFF. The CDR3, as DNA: TGTGCCAGCAGTTACCGGGACAGGTTAAATGAAAAACTGTTTTTT.

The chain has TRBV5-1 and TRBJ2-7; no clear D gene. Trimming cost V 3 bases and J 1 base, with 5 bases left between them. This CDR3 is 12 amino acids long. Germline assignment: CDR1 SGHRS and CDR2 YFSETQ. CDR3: CASSSTSYEQYF. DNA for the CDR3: TGCGCCAGCAGCTCTACGTCCTACGAGCAGTACTTC.

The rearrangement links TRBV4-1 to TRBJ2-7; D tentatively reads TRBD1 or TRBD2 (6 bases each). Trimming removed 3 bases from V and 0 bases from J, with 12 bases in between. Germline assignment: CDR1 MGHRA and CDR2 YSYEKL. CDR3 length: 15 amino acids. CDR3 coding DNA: TGCGCCAGCAGCCAGGATGGAGGGGGCTCCTACGAGCAGTACTTC. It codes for CASSQDGGGSYEQYF.

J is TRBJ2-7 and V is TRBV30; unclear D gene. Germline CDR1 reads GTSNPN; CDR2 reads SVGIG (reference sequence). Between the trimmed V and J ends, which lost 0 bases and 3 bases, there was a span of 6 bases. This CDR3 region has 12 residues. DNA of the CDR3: TGTGCCTGGAGTGTCCGCTTCTACGAGCAGTACTTC. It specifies CAWSVRFYEQYF.

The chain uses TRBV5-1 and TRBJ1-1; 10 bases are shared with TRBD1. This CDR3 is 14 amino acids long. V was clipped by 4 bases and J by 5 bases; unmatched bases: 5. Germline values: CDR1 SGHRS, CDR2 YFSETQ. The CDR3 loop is CASSEGQGVTEAFF. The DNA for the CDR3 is TGCGCCAGCAGCGAAGGACAGGGGGTGACTGAAGCTTTCTTT.

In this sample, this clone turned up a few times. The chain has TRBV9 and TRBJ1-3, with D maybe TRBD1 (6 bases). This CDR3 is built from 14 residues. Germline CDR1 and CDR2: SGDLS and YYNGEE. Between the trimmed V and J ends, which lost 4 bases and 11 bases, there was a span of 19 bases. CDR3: CASSTPTGRGAIYF. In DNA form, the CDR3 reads TGTGCCAGCAGCACTCCGACAGGCCGTGGGGCCATATATTTT. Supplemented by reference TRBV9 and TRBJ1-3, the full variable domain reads DSGVTQTPKHLITATGQRVTLRCSPRSGDLSVYWYQQSLDQGLQFLIQYYNGEERAKGNILERFSAQQFPDLHSELNLSSLELGDSALYFCASSTPTGRGAIYFGEGSWLTVV.

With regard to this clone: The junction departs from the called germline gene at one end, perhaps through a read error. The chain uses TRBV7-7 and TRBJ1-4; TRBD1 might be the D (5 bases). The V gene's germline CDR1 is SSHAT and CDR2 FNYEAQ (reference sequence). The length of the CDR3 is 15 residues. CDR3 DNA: TGTGCTAGCAGCCCCGAACCCACGGGGGTTCAAAAACTGTTTTTT. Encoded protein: CASSPEPTGVQKLFF.

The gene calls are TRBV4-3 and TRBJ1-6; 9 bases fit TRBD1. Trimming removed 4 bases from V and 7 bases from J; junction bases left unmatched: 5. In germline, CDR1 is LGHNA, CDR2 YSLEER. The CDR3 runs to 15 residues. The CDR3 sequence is CASSRGGQGNSPLHF. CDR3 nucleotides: TGCGCCAGCAGCCGGGGAGGACAGGGGAATTCACCCCTCCACTTT.

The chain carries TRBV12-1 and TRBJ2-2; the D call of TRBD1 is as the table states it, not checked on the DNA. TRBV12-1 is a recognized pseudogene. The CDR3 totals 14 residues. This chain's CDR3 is CASSFTYRAGELFF. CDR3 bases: TGTGCCAGCAGCTTTACATACAGGGCCGGGGAGCTGTTTTTT.

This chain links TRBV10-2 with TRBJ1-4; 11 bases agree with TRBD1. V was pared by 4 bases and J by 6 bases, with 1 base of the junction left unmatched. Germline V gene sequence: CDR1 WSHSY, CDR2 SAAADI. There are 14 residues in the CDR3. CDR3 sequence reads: CASSGTGGDEKLFF. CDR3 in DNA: TGCGCCAGCAGTGGGACAGGGGGCGATGAAAAACTGTTTTTT.

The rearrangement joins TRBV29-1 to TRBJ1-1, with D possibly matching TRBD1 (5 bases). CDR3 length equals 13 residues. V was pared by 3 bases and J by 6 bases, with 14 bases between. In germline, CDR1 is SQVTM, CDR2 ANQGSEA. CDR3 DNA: TGCAGCGTTGATCGGCAGGGCGGTGCTGAAGCTTTCTTT. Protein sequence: CSVDRQGGAEAFF.

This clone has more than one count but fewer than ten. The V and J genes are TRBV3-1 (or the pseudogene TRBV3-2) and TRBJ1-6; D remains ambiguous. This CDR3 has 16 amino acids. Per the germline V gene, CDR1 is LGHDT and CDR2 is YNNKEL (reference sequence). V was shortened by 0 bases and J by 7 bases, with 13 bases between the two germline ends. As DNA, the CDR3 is TGTGCCAGCAGCCAAGAGAGAGGGTTAGGCAATTCACCCCTCCACTTT. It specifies CASSQERGLGNSPLHF.

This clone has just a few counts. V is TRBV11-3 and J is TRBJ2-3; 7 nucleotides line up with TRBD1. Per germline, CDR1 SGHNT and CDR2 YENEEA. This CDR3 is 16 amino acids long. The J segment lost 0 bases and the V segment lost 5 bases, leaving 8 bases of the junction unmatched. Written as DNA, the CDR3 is TGTGCCAGCAGCCCAAGGACAGGTCGTAGCACAGATACGCAGTATTTT. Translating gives CASSPRTGRSTDTQYF. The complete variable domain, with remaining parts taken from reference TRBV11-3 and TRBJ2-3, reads EAGVVQSPRYKIIEKKQPVAFWCNPISGHNTLYWYLQNLGQGPELLIRYENEEAVDDSQLPKDRFSAERLKGVDSTLKIQPAELGDSAVYLCASSPRTGRSTDTQYFGPGTRLTVL.

CDR3 coding DNA: TGTGCCAGCAGTGAAACGTGGGCGGCCATGGGGACTGAAGCTTTCTTT. It yields the protein CASSETWAAMGTEAFF. The V call is TRBV2, the J call TRBJ1-1; D is unresolved. Germline V CDR1 and CDR2: SNHLY, FYNNEI. The V end lost 2 bases, the J end lost 5 bases, and 18 bases lay between the germline ends. The CDR3 contains 16 residues.

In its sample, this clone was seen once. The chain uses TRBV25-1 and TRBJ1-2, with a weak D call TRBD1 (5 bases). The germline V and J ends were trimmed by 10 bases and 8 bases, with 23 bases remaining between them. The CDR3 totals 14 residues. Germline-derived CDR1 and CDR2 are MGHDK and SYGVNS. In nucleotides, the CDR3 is TGTGCCACCTTAGATAGGGCAGGTAGGGACGGCTACACCTTC. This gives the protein CATLDRAGRDGYTF.

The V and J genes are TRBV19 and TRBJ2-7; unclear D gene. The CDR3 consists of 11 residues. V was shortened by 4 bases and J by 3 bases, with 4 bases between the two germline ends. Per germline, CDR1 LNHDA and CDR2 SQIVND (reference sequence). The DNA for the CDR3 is TGTGCCAGTAGTAGAGGCTACGAGCAGTACTTC. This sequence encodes CASSRGYEQYF.

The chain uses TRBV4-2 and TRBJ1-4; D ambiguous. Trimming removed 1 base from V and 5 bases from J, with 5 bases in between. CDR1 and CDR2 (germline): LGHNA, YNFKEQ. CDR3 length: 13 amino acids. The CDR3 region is CASSQASNEKLFF. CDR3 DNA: TGTGCCAGCAGCCAAGCCTCGAATGAAAAACTGTTTTTT.

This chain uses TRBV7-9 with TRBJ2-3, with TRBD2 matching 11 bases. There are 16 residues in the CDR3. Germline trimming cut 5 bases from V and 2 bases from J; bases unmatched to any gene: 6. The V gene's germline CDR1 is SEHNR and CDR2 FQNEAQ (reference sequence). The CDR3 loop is CASSGRTSGYTDTQYF. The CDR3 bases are TGTGCCAGCAGCGGGAGGACTAGCGGGTACACAGATACGCAGTATTTT. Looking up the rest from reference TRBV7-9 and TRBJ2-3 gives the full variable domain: DTGVSQNPRHKITKRGQNVTFRCDPISEHNRLYWYRQTLGQGPEFLTYFQNEAQLEKSRLLSDRFSAERPKGSFSTLEIQRTEQGDSAMYLCASSGRTSGYTDTQYFGPGTRLTVL.

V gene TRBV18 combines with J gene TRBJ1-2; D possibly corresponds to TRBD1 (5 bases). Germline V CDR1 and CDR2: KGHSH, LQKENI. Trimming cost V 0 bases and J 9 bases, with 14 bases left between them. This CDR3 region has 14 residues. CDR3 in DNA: TGTGCCAGCTCACCACCTGACGCCGGGGGACGCTACACCTTC. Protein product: CASSPPDAGGRYTF.

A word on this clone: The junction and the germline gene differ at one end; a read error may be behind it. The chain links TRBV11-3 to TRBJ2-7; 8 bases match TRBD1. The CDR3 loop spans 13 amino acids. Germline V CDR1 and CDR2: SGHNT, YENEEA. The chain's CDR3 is CASSLEDRGEQYF. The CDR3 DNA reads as TGTGCCAGCAGCCTAGAAGACAGGGGCGAGCAGTACTTC.

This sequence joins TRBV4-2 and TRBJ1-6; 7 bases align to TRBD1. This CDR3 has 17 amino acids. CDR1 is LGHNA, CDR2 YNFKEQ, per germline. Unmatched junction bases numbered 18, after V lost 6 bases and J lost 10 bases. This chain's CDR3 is CASRRRETGTVRSPLHF. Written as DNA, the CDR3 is TGTGCCAGCAGGCGAAGAGAAACCGGGACAGTGAGATCACCCCTCCACTTT.

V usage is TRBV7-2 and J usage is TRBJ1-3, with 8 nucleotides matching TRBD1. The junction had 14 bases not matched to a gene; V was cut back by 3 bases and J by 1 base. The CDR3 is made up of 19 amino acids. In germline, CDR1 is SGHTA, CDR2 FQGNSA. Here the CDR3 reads CASSFPFPTQGASGNTIYF. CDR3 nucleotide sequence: TGTGCCAGCAGCTTTCCCTTCCCCACCCAGGGGGCTTCTGGAAACACCATATATTTT.

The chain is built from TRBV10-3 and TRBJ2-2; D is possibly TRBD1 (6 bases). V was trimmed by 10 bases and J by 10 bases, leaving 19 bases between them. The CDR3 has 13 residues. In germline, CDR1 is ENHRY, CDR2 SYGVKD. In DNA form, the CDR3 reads TGTGCCAGCCGGGACACAGAGCTCGAGGAGCTGTTTTTT. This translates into CASRDTELEELFF.

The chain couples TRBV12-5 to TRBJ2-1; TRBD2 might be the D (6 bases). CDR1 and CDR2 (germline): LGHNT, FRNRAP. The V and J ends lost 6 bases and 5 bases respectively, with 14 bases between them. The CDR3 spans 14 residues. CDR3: CASGPGLSDNEQFF. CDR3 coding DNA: TGTGCTAGTGGCCCGGGACTTAGTGACAATGAGCAGTTCTTC.

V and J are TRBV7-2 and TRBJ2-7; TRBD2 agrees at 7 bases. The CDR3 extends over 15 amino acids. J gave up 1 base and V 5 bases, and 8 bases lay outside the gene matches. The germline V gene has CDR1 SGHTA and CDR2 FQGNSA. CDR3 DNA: TGTGCCAGCAGCCCTCGACTAGCTGGGTCCTACGAGCAGTACTTC. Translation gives CASSPRLAGSYEQYF.

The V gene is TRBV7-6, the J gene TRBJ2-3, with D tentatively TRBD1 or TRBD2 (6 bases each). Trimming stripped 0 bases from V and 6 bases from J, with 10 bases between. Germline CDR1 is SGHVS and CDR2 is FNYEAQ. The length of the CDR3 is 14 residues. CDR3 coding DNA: TGTGCCAGCAGCTTAGCGGGGGGCAGCGATACGCAGTATTTT. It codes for CASSLAGGSDTQYF.

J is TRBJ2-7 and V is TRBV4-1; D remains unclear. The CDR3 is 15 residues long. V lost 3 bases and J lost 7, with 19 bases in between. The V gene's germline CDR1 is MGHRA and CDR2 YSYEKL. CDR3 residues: CASSHLNRLVSEQYF. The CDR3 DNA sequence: TGCGCCAGCAGCCATCTCAATCGGTTGGTGAGTGAGCAGTACTTC.

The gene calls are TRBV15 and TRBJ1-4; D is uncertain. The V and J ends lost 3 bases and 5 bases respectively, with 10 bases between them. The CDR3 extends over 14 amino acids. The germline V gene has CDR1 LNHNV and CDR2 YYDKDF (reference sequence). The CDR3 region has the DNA TGTGCCACCAGCAGGGATGCGAGGAATGAAAAACTGTTTTTT. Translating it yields CATSRDARNEKLFF.